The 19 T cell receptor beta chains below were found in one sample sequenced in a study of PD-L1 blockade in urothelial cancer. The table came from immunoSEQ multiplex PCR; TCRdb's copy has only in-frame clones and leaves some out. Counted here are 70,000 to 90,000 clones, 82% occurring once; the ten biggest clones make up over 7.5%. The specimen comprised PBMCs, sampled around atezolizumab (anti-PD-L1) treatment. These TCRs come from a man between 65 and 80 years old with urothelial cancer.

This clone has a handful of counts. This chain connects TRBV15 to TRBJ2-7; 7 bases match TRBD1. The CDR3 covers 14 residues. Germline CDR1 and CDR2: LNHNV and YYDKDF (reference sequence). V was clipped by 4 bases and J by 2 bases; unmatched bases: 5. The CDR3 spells CATSTGRGPYEQYF. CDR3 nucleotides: TGTGCCACCAGCACGGGTAGGGGGCCCTACGAGCAGTACTTC.

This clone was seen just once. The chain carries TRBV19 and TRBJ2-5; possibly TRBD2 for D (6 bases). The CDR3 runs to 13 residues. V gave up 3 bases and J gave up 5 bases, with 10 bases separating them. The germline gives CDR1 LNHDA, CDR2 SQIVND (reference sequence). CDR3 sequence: CASSMLAVETQYF. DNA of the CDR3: TGTGCCAGTAGTATGTTAGCGGTGGAGACCCAGTACTTC.

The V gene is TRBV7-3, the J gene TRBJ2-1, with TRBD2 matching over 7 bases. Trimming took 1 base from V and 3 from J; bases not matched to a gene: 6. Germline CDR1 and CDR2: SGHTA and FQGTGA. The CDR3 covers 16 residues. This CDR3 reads CASSLNPSGDYNEQFF. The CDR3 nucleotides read TGTGCCAGCAGCTTAAATCCCAGCGGGGACTACAATGAGCAGTTCTTC.

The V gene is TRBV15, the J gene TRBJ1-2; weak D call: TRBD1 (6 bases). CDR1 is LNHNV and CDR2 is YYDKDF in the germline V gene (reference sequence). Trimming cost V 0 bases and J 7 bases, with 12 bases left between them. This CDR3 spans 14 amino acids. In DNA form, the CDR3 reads TGTGCCACCAGCAGAGAGCCAGGGGCCGGTGGCTACACCTTC. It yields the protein CATSREPGAGGYTF.

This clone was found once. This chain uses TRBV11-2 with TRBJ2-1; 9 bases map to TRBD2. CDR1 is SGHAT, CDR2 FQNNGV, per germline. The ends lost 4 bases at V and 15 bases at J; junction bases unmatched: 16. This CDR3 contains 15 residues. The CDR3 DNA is TGTGCCAGCAGCTCTTTGGCTAGCGGGGCGCCTTTTGCGTTCTTC. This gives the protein CASSSLASGAPFAFF.

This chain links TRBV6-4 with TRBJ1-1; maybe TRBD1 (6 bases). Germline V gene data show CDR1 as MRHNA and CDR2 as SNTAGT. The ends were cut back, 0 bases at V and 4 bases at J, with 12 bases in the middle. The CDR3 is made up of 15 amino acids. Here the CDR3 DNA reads TGTGCCAGCAGTGACTCAGGGGGGGCTCTCACTGAAGCTTTCTTT. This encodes CASSDSGGALTEAFF.

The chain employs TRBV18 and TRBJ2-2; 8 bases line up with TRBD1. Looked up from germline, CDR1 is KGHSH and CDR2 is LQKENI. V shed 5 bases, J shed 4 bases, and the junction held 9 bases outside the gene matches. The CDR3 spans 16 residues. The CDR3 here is CASSYAGGAGTGELFF. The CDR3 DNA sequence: TGTGCCAGCTCATACGCAGGGGGCGCGGGCACCGGGGAGCTGTTTTTT.

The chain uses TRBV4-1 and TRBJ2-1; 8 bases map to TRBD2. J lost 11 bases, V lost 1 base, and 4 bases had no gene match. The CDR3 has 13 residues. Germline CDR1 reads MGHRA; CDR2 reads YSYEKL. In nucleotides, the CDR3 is TGCGCCAGCAGCCAAGGGGAGCGGGAGCAGCAGTTCTTC. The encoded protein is CASSQGEREQQFF.

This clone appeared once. In DNA form, the CDR3 reads TGTGCCAGCAGAGACTCGACTGAAGCTTTCTTT. It yields the protein CASRDSTEAFF. J is TRBJ1-1 and V is TRBV6-5; D is ambiguous. V was cut by 6 bases and J by 5 bases, with 7 bases left in between. CDR3 size: 11 residues. Germline V gene sequence: CDR1 MNHEY, CDR2 SVGAGI.

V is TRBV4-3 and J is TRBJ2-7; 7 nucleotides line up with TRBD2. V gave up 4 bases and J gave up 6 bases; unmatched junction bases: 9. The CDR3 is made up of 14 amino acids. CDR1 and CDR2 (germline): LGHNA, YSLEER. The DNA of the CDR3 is TGCGCCAGCAGCCCCCAGGGAGGGGTCCTCGAGCAGTACTTC. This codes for CASSPQGGVLEQYF.

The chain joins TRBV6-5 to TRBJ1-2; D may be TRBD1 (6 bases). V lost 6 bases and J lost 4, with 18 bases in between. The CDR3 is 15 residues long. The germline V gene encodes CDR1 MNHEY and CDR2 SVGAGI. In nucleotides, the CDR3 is TGTGCCAGCAGGGGGGCGGGTGGGGGAAGCTATGGCTACACCTTC. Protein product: CASRGAGGGSYGYTF.

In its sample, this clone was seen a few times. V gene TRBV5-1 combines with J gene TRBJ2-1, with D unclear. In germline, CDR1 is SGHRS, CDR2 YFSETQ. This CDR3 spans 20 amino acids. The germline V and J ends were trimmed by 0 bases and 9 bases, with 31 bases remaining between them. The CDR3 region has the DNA TGCGCCAGCAGCTTGGGTGGATCTAGTATACGCCTCGGGTTCGGTAGTGAGCAGTTCTTC. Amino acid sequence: CASSLGGSSIRLGFGSEQFF.

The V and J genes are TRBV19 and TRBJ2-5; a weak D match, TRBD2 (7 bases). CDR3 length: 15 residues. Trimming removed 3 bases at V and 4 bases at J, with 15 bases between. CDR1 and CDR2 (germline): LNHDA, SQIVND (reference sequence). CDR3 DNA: TGTGCCAGTAGTATTTCCAGGGGAGGGGGAGAGACCCAGTACTTC. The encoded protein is CASSISRGGGETQYF.

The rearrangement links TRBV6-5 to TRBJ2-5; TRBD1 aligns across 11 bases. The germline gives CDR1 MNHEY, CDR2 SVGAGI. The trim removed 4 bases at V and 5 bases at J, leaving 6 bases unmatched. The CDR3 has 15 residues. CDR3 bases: TGTGCCAGCAGTTGGGATGGGACAGGGGGGGAGACCCAGTACTTC. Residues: CASSWDGTGGETQYF.

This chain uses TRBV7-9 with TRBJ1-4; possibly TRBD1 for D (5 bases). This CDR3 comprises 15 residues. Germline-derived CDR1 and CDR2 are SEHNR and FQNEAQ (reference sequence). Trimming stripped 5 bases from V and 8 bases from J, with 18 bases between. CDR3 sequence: CASSLRPRGEEKLFF. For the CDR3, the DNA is TGTGCCAGCAGCCTGAGGCCCCGGGGGGAAGAAAAACTGTTTTTT.

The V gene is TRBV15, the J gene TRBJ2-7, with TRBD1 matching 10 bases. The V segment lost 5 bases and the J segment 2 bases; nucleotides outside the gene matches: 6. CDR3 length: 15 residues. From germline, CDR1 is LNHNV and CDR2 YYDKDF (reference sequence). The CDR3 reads CATSDRDRGTYEQYF. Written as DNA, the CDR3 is TGTGCCACCAGCGACCGGGACAGGGGCACCTACGAGCAGTACTTC.

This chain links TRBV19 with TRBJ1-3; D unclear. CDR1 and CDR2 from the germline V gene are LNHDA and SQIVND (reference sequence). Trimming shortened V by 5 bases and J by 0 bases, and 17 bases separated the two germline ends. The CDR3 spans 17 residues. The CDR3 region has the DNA TGTGCCAGTAGTGACATGGAGGCAACCTTCTCTGGAAACACCATATATTTT. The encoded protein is CASSDMEATFSGNTIYF.

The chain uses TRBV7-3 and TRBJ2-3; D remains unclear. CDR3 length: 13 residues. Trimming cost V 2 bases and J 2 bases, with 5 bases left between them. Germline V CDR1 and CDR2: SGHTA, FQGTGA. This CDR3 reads CASSLLPTDTQYF. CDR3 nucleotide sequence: TGTGCCAGCAGCTTACTCCCCACAGATACGCAGTATTTT.

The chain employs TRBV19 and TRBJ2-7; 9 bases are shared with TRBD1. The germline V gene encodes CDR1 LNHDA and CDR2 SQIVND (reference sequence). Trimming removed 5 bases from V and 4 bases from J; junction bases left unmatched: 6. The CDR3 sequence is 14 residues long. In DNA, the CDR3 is TGTGCCAGTAGTCCCCGGGACAGGGTTTACGAGCAGTACTTC. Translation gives CASSPRDRVYEQYF.